This record looks at one T cell receptor (beta chain) sequence and its context. This specimen belongs to a study of CD8+CD57+ T cells in acquired aplastic anemia. Genomic DNA was employed as the template in profiling TCR beta VDJ and CDR3. TCRdb reprocessed the reads via MiXCR and lists one record per CDR3 protein. The table has under 250,000 distinct CDR3 sequences, approximately 45% seen once. Flow cytometry had shown expanded CD8+CD57+ cells in the patients chosen for sequencing. The CDR3 runs to 14 residues. V shed 6 bases and J shed 0 bases, with 10 bases lying between them. Germline CDR1 MNHEY, CDR2 SMNVEV (reference sequence).

This receptor was obtained from a human donor with aplastic anemia. The sequencing sample was made of sorted CD4+, CD8+, or CD8+CD57+ T cells (not recorded which) from PBMCs. The gene calls are TRBV27 and TRBJ2-3; D gene ambiguous. The CDR3 region is CASSELGSTDTQYF. CDR3 bases: TGTGCCAGCAGCGAGTTGGGCAGCACAGATACGCAGTATTTT.